The 26 T cell receptor beta chains in this list originate from one sample, sequenced in a study of T cell responses to AZD1222 COVID-19 vaccine. This table comes from immunoSEQ multiplex PCR, and its TCRdb copy is limited to in-frame clones, with some not included. The data show some 40,000 clones, about 88% seen once. The sample consisted of peripheral blood, taken 28 days after the second dose of the MenACWY control vaccine. The source of these receptors is an adult who received the MenACWY meningococcal vaccine as a control.

The chain carries TRBV27 and TRBJ1-1; D is unresolved. Trimming stripped 7 bases from V and 1 base from J, with 13 bases between. CDR3 length: 14 residues. Per the germline V gene, CDR1 is MNHEY and CDR2 is SMNVEV (reference sequence). The CDR3 nucleotides read TGTGCCAGCACCTATCAATGGGGGAACACTGAAGCTTTCTTT. Translation: CASTYQWGNTEAFF.

The genes are TRBV19 and TRBJ2-7, with 7 bases fitting TRBD1. CDR3 length: 15 amino acids. Trimming cost V 7 bases and J 3 bases; bases outside gene matches: 12. Germline CDR1 and CDR2: LNHDA and SQIVND (reference sequence). The CDR3 DNA follows: TGTGCCAGTACCCCGAGGGACAGTGGTGGCTACGAGCAGTACTTC. Translation: CASTPRDSGGYEQYF. Full variable domain (rest looked up from reference TRBV19 and TRBJ2-7): DGGITQSPKYLFRKEGQNVTLSCEQNLNHDAMYWYRQDPGQGLRLIYYSQIVNDFQKGDIAEGYSVSREKKESFPLTVTSAQKNPTAFYLCASTPRDSGGYEQYFGPGTRLTVT.

This chain uses TRBV9 with TRBJ2-7, with D possibly matching TRBD2 (5 bases). V lost 4 bases and J 4 bases, leaving 18 bases between the germline ends. There are 15 residues in the CDR3. The germline V gene encodes CDR1 SGDLS and CDR2 YYNGEE. The CDR3 here is CASSPMLVARYEQYF. The CDR3 DNA reads as TGTGCCAGCAGCCCCATGTTAGTAGCGAGGTACGAGCAGTACTTC.

This chain links TRBV5-1 with TRBJ2-3; D ambiguous. V was pared by 0 bases and J by 2 bases, with 7 bases between. The CDR3 covers 14 residues. Germline CDR1 is SGHRS and CDR2 is YFSETQ. CDR3 in amino acids: CASSLGEPTDTQYF. The CDR3 nucleotides are TGCGCCAGCAGCTTGGGTGAGCCCACAGATACGCAGTATTTT.

This rearrangement joins TRBV7-3 to TRBJ2-3; maybe TRBD1 (6 bases). Germline V gene data show CDR1 as SGHTA and CDR2 as FQGTGA. The ends were cut back, 1 base at V and 1 base at J, with 9 bases in the middle. The CDR3 length is 15 residues. CDR3 amino acids: CASSLNTGRTDTQYF. The CDR3 DNA reads TGTGCCAGCAGCTTAAACACAGGGCGCACAGATACGCAGTATTTT.

The V call is TRBV6-2 or TRBV6-3, the J call TRBJ2-3, with 9 nucleotides matching TRBD2. Per the germline V gene, CDR1 is MNHEY and CDR2 is SVGEGT. The CDR3 totals 15 residues. V lost 3 bases, J lost 3 bases, and 4 bases stayed unmatched. CDR3 sequence: CASSYRLAGTDTQYF. As DNA, the CDR3 is TGTGCCAGCAGTTATAGGCTAGCGGGAACAGATACGCAGTATTTT.

The V and J genes are TRBV29-1 and TRBJ2-5; TRBD2 agrees at 9 bases. Per germline, CDR1 SQVTM and CDR2 ANQGSEA. This CDR3 has 13 amino acids. V lost 4 bases, J lost 4 bases, and 4 bases stayed unmatched. DNA of the CDR3: TGCAGCGTTGGCGGGAGGGCCTCAGAGACCCAGTACTTC. It codes for CSVGGRASETQYF.

In its sample, this clone was seen once. V usage is TRBV5-6 and J usage is TRBJ2-3; a possible D gene is TRBD2 (5 bases). This CDR3 has 15 residues. The germline V and J ends were trimmed by 0 bases and 4 bases, with 12 bases remaining between them. Germline CDR1 reads SGHDT; CDR2 reads YYEEEE. The CDR3 region is CASSLGLASADTQYF. The CDR3 nucleotides read TGTGCCAGCAGCTTGGGGCTAGCAAGTGCAGATACGCAGTATTTT.

The genes are TRBV19 and TRBJ2-3, with D possibly matching TRBD2 (5 bases). V dropped 5 bases and J dropped 0 bases, with 9 bases sitting between them. Germline-derived CDR1 and CDR2 are LNHDA and SQIVND (reference sequence). The CDR3 sequence is 14 residues long. CDR3: CASSLRASTDTQYF. CDR3 DNA: TGTGCCAGTAGTCTGCGGGCCAGCACAGATACGCAGTATTTT. The full variable domain, with the rest looked up from reference TRBV19 and TRBJ2-3, is DGGITQSPKYLFRKEGQNVTLSCEQNLNHDAMYWYRQDPGQGLRLIYYSQIVNDFQKGDIAEGYSVSREKKESFPLTVTSAQKNPTAFYLCASSLRASTDTQYFGPGTRLTVL.

The chain is built from TRBV28 and TRBJ1-1; TRBD1 is a possible D gene (5 bases). CDR3 length equals 15 residues. The V end was cut by 3 bases, the J end by 4 bases, with 15 bases between. Germline V lookup: CDR1 MDHEN, CDR2 SYDVKM. The CDR3 DNA sequence: TGTGCCAGCAGTTTCTTAACAGGACCATTCACTGAAGCTTTCTTT. Translation gives CASSFLTGPFTEAFF.

The chain uses TRBV9 and TRBJ1-3; possible D gene TRBD1, 5 bases. The germline gives CDR1 SGDLS, CDR2 YYNGEE. V lost 3 bases, J lost 0 bases, and 13 bases lay in between. The CDR3 runs to 16 residues. This chain's CDR3 is CASSADRGHSGNTIYF. DNA of the CDR3: TGTGCCAGCAGCGCCGACCGGGGCCACTCTGGAAACACCATATATTTT.

The V call is TRBV7-2, the J call TRBJ2-1; D gene ambiguous. The V gene's germline CDR1 is SGHTA and CDR2 FQGNSA. This CDR3 spans 12 amino acids. Trimming removed 4 bases from V and 3 bases from J, with 4 bases in between. CDR3 bases: TGTGCCAGCAGCTCATACTACAATGAGCAGTTCTTC. Amino acid sequence: CASSSYYNEQFF.

This chain connects TRBV5-1 to TRBJ2-2; 11 positions agree with TRBD2. The CDR3 covers 15 residues. With 7 bases clipped from V and 3 bases from J, the junction kept 5 bases outside the gene matches. The germline V gene encodes CDR1 SGHRS and CDR2 YFSETQ. The CDR3 sequence: CASSGLAGDTGELFF. The CDR3 DNA reads TGCGCCAGCTCAGGACTAGCGGGCGACACCGGGGAGCTGTTTTTT.

This rearrangement joins TRBV5-1 to TRBJ2-1, with D maybe TRBD1 (7 bases). The CDR3 is 15 residues long. Germline loops: CDR1 SGHRS, CDR2 YFSETQ. Trimming cost V 6 bases and J 7 bases, with 20 bases left between them. This CDR3 is CASTESGGTLNEQFF. DNA of the CDR3: TGCGCCAGCACAGAATCAGGGGGGACCCTGAATGAGCAGTTCTTC.

The J gene is TRBJ2-7, the V gene TRBV4-1; D may correspond to TRBD1 or TRBD2 (5 bases each). There are 14 residues in the CDR3. In germline, CDR1 is MGHRA, CDR2 YSYEKL. The V gene lost 0 bases and the J gene lost 6 bases, with 12 bases spanning the gap. CDR3 sequence: CASSQDGQGAEQYF. In DNA form, the CDR3 reads TGCGCCAGCAGCCAAGATGGCCAGGGAGCCGAGCAGTACTTC.

The chain uses TRBV6-5 and TRBJ2-1, with 13 bases lining up with TRBD2. The CDR3 sequence is 15 residues long. Germline V gene sequence: CDR1 MNHEY, CDR2 SVGAGI. After removal of 6 bases from V and 10 bases from J, the junction contained 9 bases not matched to a gene. The CDR3 loop reads CASRDRTSGSVEQFF. DNA of the CDR3: TGTGCCAGCAGGGACAGGACTAGCGGGAGTGTGGAGCAGTTCTTC.

This clone was recorded only once. This sequence joins TRBV15 and TRBJ2-1; 10 bases match TRBD2. The junction had 3 bases not matched to a gene; V was cut back by 4 bases and J by 3 bases. The germline V gene encodes CDR1 LNHNV and CDR2 YYDKDF (reference sequence). This CDR3 comprises 15 residues. CDR3 residues: CATSTGLAVYNEQFF. CDR3 bases: TGTGCCACCAGCACCGGACTAGCGGTCTACAATGAGCAGTTCTTC.

In nucleotides, the CDR3 is TGTGCCTGGAGTGTACTTCGGGACAGCAGCTCTGGGGCCAACGTCCTGACTTTC. Protein: CAWSVLRDSSSGANVLTF. This chain links TRBV30 with TRBJ2-6; 7 bases are shared with TRBD1. Trimming at V came to 0 bases and at J to 0 bases, leaving 8 bases not matched to a gene. CDR1 and CDR2 from the germline V gene are GTSNPN and SVGIG (reference sequence). The CDR3 contains 18 residues.

This chain joins TRBV6-6 and TRBJ2-1, with a possible D match to TRBD2 (5 bases). Germline V gene data show CDR1 as MNHNY and CDR2 as SVGAGI (reference sequence). The germline V and J ends were trimmed by 3 bases and 0 bases, with 12 bases remaining between them. The CDR3 totals 16 residues. Here the CDR3 reads CASSYRRVSSYNEQFF. The CDR3 bases are TGTGCCAGCAGTTATAGGCGGGTTAGCTCCTACAATGAGCAGTTCTTC.

This sequence joins TRBV4-1 and TRBJ1-6; D remains ambiguous. The length of the CDR3 is 16 residues. CDR1 and CDR2 (germline): MGHRA, YSYEKL. Trimming removed 0 bases from V and 3 bases from J, with 9 bases in between. The chain's CDR3 is CASSQEQQNYNSPLHF. The CDR3 coding sequence is TGCGCCAGCAGCCAAGAACAACAGAACTATAATTCACCCCTCCACTTT.

The chain has TRBV5-6 and TRBJ1-6; a weak D match, TRBD1 (5 bases). Trimming removed 4 bases from V and 4 bases from J, with 12 bases in between. This CDR3 spans 15 amino acids. Germline values: CDR1 SGHDT, CDR2 YYEEEE. This CDR3 is CASSLRQTYNSPLHF. CDR3 nucleotide sequence: TGTGCCAGCAGCCTAAGACAGACTTATAATTCACCCCTCCACTTT.

This sequence joins TRBV9 and TRBJ1-6; D gene unclear. The CDR3 length is 13 residues. Trimming cost V 3 bases and J 9 bases, with 10 bases left between them. Germline loops: CDR1 SGDLS, CDR2 YYNGEE. The CDR3 bases are TGTGCCAGCAGCGCACTCGGGAGTTCACCCCTCCACTTT. As protein: CASSALGSSPLHF.

This rearrangement joins TRBV11-2 to TRBJ2-2; TRBD2 matches at 8 bases. V lost 7 bases to trimming and J lost 6 bases; unmatched junction nucleotides: 10. Looked up from germline, CDR1 is SGHAT and CDR2 is FQNNGV. This CDR3 region has 15 residues. CDR3 nucleotides: TGTGCCAGCACACCCCCGGGACTAGGGGCCGGGGAGCTGTTTTTT. Protein: CASTPPGLGAGELFF.

V and J are TRBV5-5 and TRBJ2-7; the D is unclear. The CDR3 loop spans 13 amino acids. V was trimmed by 0 bases and J by 5 bases, leaving 9 bases between them. From germline, CDR1 is SGHKS and CDR2 YYEKEE (reference sequence). The CDR3: CASSLDLGNEQYF. Here the CDR3 DNA reads TGTGCCAGCAGCTTGGATTTGGGGAACGAGCAGTACTTC.

The rearrangement uses TRBV5-4 and TRBJ2-7, with D possibly being TRBD1 or TRBD2 (5 bases each). Looked up from germline, CDR1 is SGHNT and CDR2 is YYREEE (reference sequence). The CDR3 has 15 residues. Trimming removed 0 bases at V and 3 bases at J, with 13 bases between. Here the CDR3 DNA reads TGTGCCAGCAGCTTGGAGTCGGGACGGGACTACGAGCAGTACTTC. Translated, it gives CASSLESGRDYEQYF. The entire variable domain, with the rest obtained from reference TRBV5-4 and TRBJ2-7, is as follows: ETGVTQSPTHLIKTRGQQVTLRCSSQSGHNTVSWYQQALGQGPQFIFQYYREEENGRGNFPPRFSGLQFPNYSSELNVNALELDDSALYLCASSLESGRDYEQYFGPGTRLTVT.

This chain links TRBV2 with TRBJ2-7; D call uncertain. The CDR3 has 14 residues. Looked up from germline, CDR1 is SNHLY and CDR2 is FYNNEI. Trimming removed 10 bases from V and 2 bases from J, with 18 bases in between. Here the CDR3 reads CAIVPETVAYEQYF. DNA for the CDR3: TGTGCCATCGTCCCCGAGACGGTCGCCTACGAGCAGTACTTC.